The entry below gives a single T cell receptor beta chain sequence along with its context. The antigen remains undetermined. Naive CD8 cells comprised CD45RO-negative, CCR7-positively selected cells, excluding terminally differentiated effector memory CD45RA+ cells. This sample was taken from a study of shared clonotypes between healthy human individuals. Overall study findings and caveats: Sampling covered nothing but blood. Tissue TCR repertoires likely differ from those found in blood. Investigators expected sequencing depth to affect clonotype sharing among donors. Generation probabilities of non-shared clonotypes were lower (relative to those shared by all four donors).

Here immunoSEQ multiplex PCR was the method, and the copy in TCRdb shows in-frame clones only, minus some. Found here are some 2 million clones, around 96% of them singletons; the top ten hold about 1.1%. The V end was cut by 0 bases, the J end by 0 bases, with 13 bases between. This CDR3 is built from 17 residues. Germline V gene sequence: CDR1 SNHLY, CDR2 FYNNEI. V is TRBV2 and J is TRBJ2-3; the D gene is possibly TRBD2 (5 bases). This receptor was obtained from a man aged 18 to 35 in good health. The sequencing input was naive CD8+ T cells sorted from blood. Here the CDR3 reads CASSEARTWTSTDTQYF. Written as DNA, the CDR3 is TGTGCCAGCAGTGAAGCAAGAACTTGGACTAGCACAGATACGCAGTATTTT.